The T cell receptor beta chain described here comes from a study of blood T cell repertoires in COVID-19. Study details: In each case, the material was cDNA or gDNA derived from T cells, B-cell-depleted T cells, or PBMCs.

In the original workflow: The authors estimated nucleated cell counts from reference gene primer amplification. Method: immunoSEQ multiplex PCR; TCRdb's copy keeps in-frame clones and lacks some. V, J and clone size are taken as reported in that table, and D and trimming were inferred from the DNA itself. The sample lists over 200,000 clones; under 90% were seen once. J gave up 0 bases and V 5 bases, and 8 bases lay outside the gene matches. This CDR3 region has 17 residues. CDR1 is MNHNY, CDR2 SVGAGI, per germline (reference sequence). All enrollees were about 18 to 89 years old and from 20 to 30 US areas.

This receptor was obtained from a man aged 55 to 70 who had recovered from COVID-19. V gene TRBV6-6 combines with J gene TRBJ2-2; 8 bases match TRBD2. The material sequenced was PBMCs or T cells enriched from blood (not recorded which). Here the CDR3 DNA reads TGTGCCAGCAGTCGAAGGACTAGCCAAACGAACACCGGGGAGCTGTTTTTT. It codes for CASSRRTSQTNTGELFF.